Below, 19 T cell receptor beta chains from the same sample are listed, as sequenced in a study of T cells after yellow fever vaccination. TCRdb redid the calling of the 5' RACE reads with MiXCR, one entry per CDR3 protein. The data contain some 300,000 distinct CDR3 sequences, 7.5% to 9.5% of them singletons. Specimen: CD4+ T cells sorted from PBMCs, collected 5 days after the yellow fever booster vaccination. The receptors originated from a man in his late teens or twenties who received the YFV17D yellow fever vaccine.

This clonotype has more than one count but fewer than ten. The chain employs TRBV9 and TRBJ2-1; 10 bases agree with TRBD2. V shed 1 base and J 8 bases; nucleotides not matched to a gene: 3. This CDR3 has 14 amino acids. Looked up from germline, CDR1 is SGDLS and CDR2 is YYNGEE. The CDR3 protein is CASSVMSGGDEQFF. CDR3 nucleotides: TGTGCCAGCAGCGTAATGAGCGGGGGGGATGAGCAGTTCTTC. The whole variable domain, filled in from reference TRBV9 and TRBJ2-1, reads DSGVTQTPKHLITATGQRVTLRCSPRSGDLSVYWYQQSLDQGLQFLIQYYNGEERAKGNILERFSAQQFPDLHSELNLSSLELGDSALYFCASSVMSGGDEQFFGPGTRLTVL.

This clonotype was detected only a few times. J is TRBJ2-6 and V is TRBV6-2 or TRBV6-3; no reliable D call. CDR3 length: 16 amino acids. V was shortened by 1 base and J by 2 bases, with 9 bases between the two germline ends. Germline V CDR1 and CDR2: MNHEY, SVGEGT. The CDR3 loop is CASSYFPPPGANVLTF. In DNA, the CDR3 is TGTGCCAGCAGTTACTTTCCCCCCCCTGGGGCCAACGTCCTGACTTTC.

V and J are TRBV6-2 or TRBV6-3 and TRBJ2-7, with TRBD1 as a possible D gene (6 bases). Per the germline V gene, CDR1 is MNHEY and CDR2 is SVGEGT. Trimming took off 2 bases at V and 4 bases at J, with 15 bases between the two ends. This CDR3 comprises 15 residues. CDR3 bases: TGTGCCAGCAGTTACGCAGGGGTGCCAGTGTACGAGCAGTACTTC. This gives the protein CASSYAGVPVYEQYF.

The V and J genes are TRBV19 and TRBJ1-4, with D possibly matching TRBD1 (5 bases). The ends were cut back, 5 bases at V and 8 bases at J, with 18 bases in the middle. The CDR3 length is 15 residues. Looked up from germline, CDR1 is LNHDA and CDR2 is SQIVND (reference sequence). CDR3 amino acids: CASSSSGHLGEKLFF. The DNA for the CDR3 is TGTGCCAGTAGTTCTTCAGGACACCTGGGGGAAAAACTGTTTTTT.

This clonotype appeared many times. The chain has TRBV29-1 and TRBJ2-5; D remains unclear. Trimming cost V 3 bases and J 5 bases, with 10 bases left between them. The CDR3 consists of 12 residues. The germline V gene has CDR1 SQVTM and CDR2 ANQGSEA. This CDR3 is CSVEAVGETQYF. In nucleotides, the CDR3 is TGCAGCGTTGAGGCCGTGGGGGAGACCCAGTACTTC.

Comment on this clonotype: The junction differs from germline at one of its ends, possibly a read error. V usage is TRBV27 and J usage is TRBJ1-1, with D uncertain. The germline gives CDR1 MNHEY, CDR2 SMNVEV (reference sequence). This CDR3 is built from 14 residues. This chain's CDR3 is CVSFSGRKNTEAFF. CDR3 in DNA: TGTGTCAGCTTCTCTGGACGGAAGAACACTGAAGCTTTCTTT.

There are many counts of this clonotype. The rearrangement links TRBV5-1 to TRBJ2-2; TRBD1 aligns across 8 bases. J gave up 5 bases and V 4 bases, and 7 bases lay outside the gene matches. This CDR3 spans 15 amino acids. CDR1 SGHRS and CDR2 YFSETQ come from the germline V gene. This CDR3 reads CASSTGQGVTGELFF. Written as DNA, the CDR3 is TGCGCCAGCAGCACCGGACAGGGAGTAACCGGGGAGCTGTTTTTT.

This clonotype was observed a handful of times. The gene calls are TRBV6-5 and TRBJ1-6, with TRBD1 matching over 7 bases. CDR3 length equals 13 residues. Germline CDR1 is MNHEY and CDR2 is SVGAGI. The V gene end was trimmed by 0 bases and the J gene end by 11 bases; junction bases not matched to a gene: 1. CDR3 sequence (DNA): TGTGCCAGCAGTTACTCGGGACAGACACCCCTCCACTTT. Translating it yields CASSYSGQTPLHF.

This clonotype has just a few counts. This rearrangement joins TRBV9 to TRBJ2-3; D may be TRBD2 (5 bases). Trimming stripped 6 bases from V and 7 bases from J, with 15 bases between. Germline CDR1 reads SGDLS; CDR2 reads YYNGEE. The CDR3 runs 13 residues. The CDR3 DNA follows: TGTGCCAGCAACGAGACTCCCGGGAATACGCAGTATTTT. It specifies CASNETPGNTQYF.

CDR3 coding DNA: TGCGCCAGCAGCTTGGAGTTTGAGCAGTTCTTC. Its translation is CASSLEFEQFF. The chain links TRBV5-1 to TRBJ2-1; no firm D call. With 0 bases removed from V and 9 bases from J, the gap between germline ends came to 4 bases. The CDR3 totals 11 residues. The V gene's germline CDR1 is SGHRS and CDR2 YFSETQ.

In its sample, this clonotype was seen a few times. This rearrangement joins TRBV12-3 or TRBV12-4 to TRBJ2-2; unclear D gene. The CDR3 covers 12 residues. Between the trimmed V and J ends, which lost 10 bases and 7 bases, there was a span of 13 bases. CDR3 in amino acids: CAIRHKDGELFF. DNA of the CDR3: TGTGCCATACGCCATAAGGACGGGGAGCTGTTTTTT.

This clonotype was detected ten times or more. This chain links TRBV7-9 with TRBJ2-1, with 7 nucleotides matching TRBD2. CDR1 is SEHNR and CDR2 is FQNEAQ in the germline V gene (reference sequence). This CDR3 comprises 14 residues. J lost 10 bases, V lost 0 bases, and 6 bases had no gene match. The CDR3 DNA follows: TGTGCCAGCAGCTTAGCGCGGAGCGGGGACGAGCAGTTCTTC. Protein sequence: CASSLARSGDEQFF. Full variable domain (remainder filled in from reference TRBV7-9 and TRBJ2-1): DTGVSQNPRHKITKRGQNVTFRCDPISEHNRLYWYRQTLGQGPEFLTYFQNEAQLEKSRLLSDRFSAERPKGSFSTLEIQRTEQGDSAMYLCASSLARSGDEQFFGPGTRLTVL.

In its sample, this clonotype was seen a few times. The rearrangement joins TRBV12-3 or TRBV12-4 to TRBJ2-1; possible D gene TRBD2, 5 bases. Trimming removed 4 bases at V and 12 bases at J, with 10 bases between. This CDR3 is built from 11 residues. CDR3 amino acids: CASSSYAGQFF. As DNA, the CDR3 is TGTGCCAGCAGTTCATACGCGGGGCAGTTCTTC.

The rearrangement joins TRBV20-1 to TRBJ1-5; 8 bases are a match to TRBD1. The CDR3 consists of 13 residues. The V segment lost 6 bases and the J segment 4 bases; nucleotides outside the gene matches: 5. Germline CDR1 is DFQATT and CDR2 is SNEGSKA (reference sequence). This chain's CDR3 is CSANRGTNQPQHF. DNA for the CDR3: TGCAGTGCGAACAGGGGGACGAATCAGCCCCAGCATTTT.

DNA for the CDR3: TGTGCCAGCAGCAAAACACGACCGGGGTTCGACCAAGAGACCCAGTACTTC. Amino acids: CASSKTRPGFDQETQYF. V usage is TRBV21-1 and J usage is TRBJ2-5; the DNA was not compared with TRBD1, the D call given in the table. TRBV21-1 is an annotated pseudogene. CDR3 length equals 17 residues.

This chain joins TRBV2 and TRBJ1-4, with a tentative D call TRBD1 (5 bases). The V end lost 11 bases, the J end lost 8 bases, and 15 bases lay between the germline ends. Germline CDR1 and CDR2: SNHLY and FYNNEI. The CDR3 is 12 amino acids. The CDR3 nucleotides are TGTGCCGAACGAGGGGACGGGGAAAAACTGTTTTTT. Translation: CAERGDGEKLFF.

This clonotype has only a few counts. This chain connects TRBV30 to TRBJ2-5, with D possibly TRBD2 on 6 matching bases. The CDR3 has 13 residues. The germline V gene encodes CDR1 GTSNPN and CDR2 SVGIG (reference sequence). Trimming removed 2 bases from V and 7 bases from J, with 14 bases in between. The CDR3 coding sequence is TGTGCCTGGAGTTTCGGGGAGGTCGGGACCCAGTACTTC. This codes for CAWSFGEVGTQYF.

The genes are TRBV20-1 and TRBJ2-3, with D possibly matching TRBD2 (5 bases). The V end lost 4 bases, the J end lost 0 bases, and 11 bases lay between the germline ends. Looked up from germline, CDR1 is DFQATT and CDR2 is SNEGSKA (reference sequence). The CDR3 covers 14 residues. CDR3 sequence reads: CSAIAGASTDTQYF. The CDR3 DNA is TGCAGTGCTATTGCGGGTGCTAGCACAGATACGCAGTATTTT.

The chain links TRBV19 to TRBJ1-2, with D maybe TRBD1 (6 bases). The CDR3 extends over 15 amino acids. Germline-derived CDR1 and CDR2 are LNHDA and SQIVND (reference sequence). Trimming removed 8 bases at V and 0 bases at J, with 16 bases between. For the CDR3, the DNA is TGTGCCAGTCAGCAAAGCCCAGGGGCTAACTATGGCTACACCTTC. It codes for CASQQSPGANYGYTF.